A selection of T cell receptor beta chains follows, all from one sample in a study of blood T cells in healthy people across ages. TCRdb passed the 5' RACE reads through MiXCR, listing each CDR3 protein once. Of 730,000 or so distinct CDR3 sequences listed, 35% to 45% are singletons. Source material: blood. The receptors shown here come from a woman aged 55-70 years in good health. Each CDR3 is given with its conserved first and last residue. The order of the fields is J gene, D gene, clone size, V gene, CDR3 protein, CDR3 DNA. A D gene is named only where the DNA matches it firmly. The size entry is marked missing in some rows and otherwise reads once, few, many or a size class.

J gene: TRBJ2-7; D gene: TRBD1; clone size: -; V gene: TRBV5-1; CDR3 protein: CASSVRGSRLEQYF; CDR3 DNA: TGCGCCAGCAGCGTCAGGGGGTCACGTCTCGAGCAGTACTTC
J gene: TRBJ1-1; D gene: -; clone size: -; V gene: TRBV7-9; CDR3 protein: CASSYGGRQGTEAFF; CDR3 DNA: TGTGCCAGCAGCTACGGGGGACGGCAGGGAACTGAAGCTTTCTTT
J gene: TRBJ1-1; D gene: -; clone size: -; V gene: TRBV7-2; CDR3 protein: CASSLGGYREAFF; CDR3 DNA: TGTGCCAGCAGCTTAGGGGGGTACCGTGAAGCTTTCTTT
J gene: TRBJ2-7; D gene: -; clone size: -; V gene: TRBV6-1; CDR3 protein: CASSEPGTGTYEQYF; CDR3 DNA: TGTGCCAGCAGTGAACCCGGGACTGGGACCTACGAGCAGTACTTC
J gene: TRBJ2-1; D gene: TRBD1; clone size: many; V gene: TRBV18; CDR3 protein: CASSPPGQGFNEQFF; CDR3 DNA: TGTGCCAGCTCACCACCGGGACAGGGGTTCAATGAGCAGTTCTTC
J gene: TRBJ2-3; D gene: -; clone size: few; V gene: TRBV7-3; CDR3 protein: CASSLTLGGVTDTQYF; CDR3 DNA: TGTGCCAGCAGCTTAACGTTGGGCGGGGTCACAGATACGCAGTATTTT
J gene: TRBJ1-1; D gene: -; clone size: -; V gene: TRBV27; CDR3 protein: CASSLAGVTEAFF; CDR3 DNA: TGTGCCAGCAGTTTGGCGGGGGTGACTGAAGCTTTCTTT
J gene: TRBJ1-2; D gene: -; clone size: -; V gene: TRBV29-1; CDR3 protein: CSVGTGGGYTF; CDR3 DNA: TGCAGCGTTGGCACGGGAGGGGGCTACACCTTC
J gene: TRBJ2-4; D gene: TRBD1; clone size: few; V gene: TRBV5-1; CDR3 protein: CASSDDRGGGTQNIQYF; CDR3 DNA: TGCGCCAGCAGCGATGACAGGGGTGGAGGGACCCAAAACATTCAGTACTTC
J gene: TRBJ2-7; D gene: -; clone size: -; V gene: TRBV13; CDR3 protein: CASSSNSGDEQYF; CDR3 DNA: TGTGCCAGCAGCTCCAACAGTGGCGACGAGCAGTACTTC
J gene: TRBJ2-1; D gene: -; clone size: -; V gene: TRBV29-1; CDR3 protein: CSVATVLPYNEQFF; CDR3 DNA: TGCAGCGTTGCCACAGTACTCCCCTACAATGAGCAGTTCTTC
J gene: TRBJ2-7; D gene: -; clone size: -; V gene: TRBV12-3/TRBV12-4; CDR3 protein: CASRDQGGEQYF; CDR3 DNA: TGTGCCAGCAGAGATCAGGGGGGTGAGCAGTACTTC
J gene: TRBJ1-2; D gene: -; clone size: -; V gene: TRBV4-2; CDR3 protein: CASSQEKGTNYGYTF; CDR3 DNA: TGTGCCAGCAGCCAAGAAAAAGGGACTAACTATGGCTACACCTTC
J gene: TRBJ2-2; D gene: -; clone size: -; V gene: TRBV14; CDR3 protein: CASSSASDTGELFF; CDR3 DNA: TGTGCCAGCAGCTCAGCTAGCGACACCGGGGAGCTGTTTTTT
J gene: TRBJ2-6; D gene: -; clone size: few; V gene: TRBV11-3; CDR3 protein: CASSKHTGTGANVLTF; CDR3 DNA: TGTGCCAGCAGTAAACACACAGGGACTGGGGCCAACGTCCTGACTTTC
J gene: TRBJ2-4; D gene: TRBD1; clone size: few; V gene: TRBV7-2; CDR3 protein: CASSLAEDRELYF; CDR3 DNA: TGTGCCAGCAGCTTAGCTGAGGACAGGGAACTGTACTTC
J gene: TRBJ2-7; D gene: TRBD2; clone size: -; V gene: TRBV20-1; CDR3 protein: CSASRGYEQYF; CDR3 DNA: TGCAGTGCGTCGCGGGGGTACGAGCAGTACTTC
J gene: TRBJ2-6; D gene: -; clone size: few; V gene: TRBV5-4; CDR3 protein: CASSPGGDSGANVLTF; CDR3 DNA: TGTGCCAGCAGCCCCGGCGGGGACTCTGGGGCCAACGTCCTGACTTTC
J gene: TRBJ2-7; D gene: -; clone size: -; V gene: TRBV20-1; CDR3 protein: CSASGVVGSYEQYF; CDR3 DNA: TGCAGTGCTTCAGGGGTGGTCGGCTCCTACGAGCAGTACTTC
J gene: TRBJ2-5; D gene: -; clone size: -; V gene: TRBV27; CDR3 protein: CASRLLPLETQDF; CDR3 DNA: TGTGCCAGCCGACTCCTACCCTTAGAGACCCAGGACTTC
J gene: TRBJ1-5; D gene: -; clone size: -; V gene: TRBV28; CDR3 protein: CASRHRDRDQPQHF; CDR3 DNA: TGTGCCAGCAGGCACAGGGATAGGGATCAGCCCCAGCATTTT
J gene: TRBJ2-1; D gene: TRBD2; clone size: few; V gene: TRBV20-1; CDR3 protein: CSARDEGGRLGSYNEQFF; CDR3 DNA: TGCAGTGCTAGAGATGAGGGCGGGAGACTAGGCTCCTACAATGAGCAGTTCTTC
J gene: TRBJ2-1; D gene: -; clone size: few; V gene: TRBV7-9; CDR3 protein: CASSLTGGADEQFF; CDR3 DNA: TGTGCCAGCAGCTTAACCGGGGGCGCCGATGAGCAGTTCTTC
J gene: TRBJ1-2; D gene: -; clone size: few; V gene: TRBV20-1; CDR3 protein: CSASPTDGYTF; CDR3 DNA: TGCAGTGCTTCCCCGACAGATGGCTACACCTTC
J gene: TRBJ2-7; D gene: -; clone size: -; V gene: TRBV2; CDR3 protein: CASTGGSYEQYF; CDR3 DNA: TGTGCCAGCACAGGCGGCTCCTACGAGCAGTACTTC
J gene: TRBJ2-3; D gene: TRBD1; clone size: many; V gene: TRBV29-1; CDR3 protein: CSVEEGQGTDTQYF; CDR3 DNA: TGCAGCGTTGAAGAGGGACAGGGGACAGATACGCAGTATTTT
J gene: TRBJ2-1; D gene: -; clone size: many; V gene: TRBV6-5; CDR3 protein: CASSYSDRDNEQFF; CDR3 DNA: TGTGCCAGCAGTTACTCTGACAGAGACAATGAGCAGTTCTTC